What follows is one T cell receptor (beta chain) and its context. Its antigen is not identified. This sample is part of a study of cytomegalovirus exposure and HLA in healthy donors. Every donor was a healthy person donating bone marrow. Primers for the PCR totalled 60 Vbeta and 13 Jbeta. Method: immunoSEQ multiplex PCR; TCRdb's copy keeps in-frame clones and lacks some. This sample carries about 130,000 clones, roughly 76% of them seen once, and the ten largest clones take about 13%. Germline lookup yields CDR1 MNHNS and CDR2 SASEGT. With 4 bases clipped from V and 7 bases from J, the junction kept 10 bases outside the gene matches. This CDR3 has 17 residues. Regarding the study as a whole: In a later analysis, most CMV-associated TCR beta chains appeared HLA-restricted. The sole available immune exposure information was CMV serostatus. In a later analysis, a missense DCLRE1C variant was linked to TCR beta V- and J-gene trimming.

The chain has TRBV6-1 and TRBJ2-1, with 13 bases fitting TRBD2. Sequenced sample: PBMCs. The source of this sequence is a woman in her sixties or seventies in good health and CMV-seropositive. The chain's CDR3 is CASSAILAGGPSNEQFF. The CDR3 nucleotides are TGTGCCAGCAGTGCCATACTAGCGGGAGGGCCCTCAAATGAGCAGTTCTTC.